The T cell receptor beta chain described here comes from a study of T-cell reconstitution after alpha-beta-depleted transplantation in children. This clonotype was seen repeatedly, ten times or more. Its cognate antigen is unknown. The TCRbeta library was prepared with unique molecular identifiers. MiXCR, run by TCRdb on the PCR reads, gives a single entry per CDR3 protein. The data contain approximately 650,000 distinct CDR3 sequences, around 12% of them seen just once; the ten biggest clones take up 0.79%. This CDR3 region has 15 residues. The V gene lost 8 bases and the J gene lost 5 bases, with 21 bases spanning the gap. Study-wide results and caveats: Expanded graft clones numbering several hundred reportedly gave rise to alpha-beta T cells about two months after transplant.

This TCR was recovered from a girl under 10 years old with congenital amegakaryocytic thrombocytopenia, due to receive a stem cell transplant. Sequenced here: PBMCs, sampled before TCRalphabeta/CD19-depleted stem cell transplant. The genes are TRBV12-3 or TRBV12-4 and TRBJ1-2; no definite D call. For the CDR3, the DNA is TGTGCCAGCGCTGATTTAATTGGGCGGACGTATGGCTACACCTTC. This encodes CASADLIGRTYGYTF.